This T cell receptor beta chain was identified in a study of blood T cell repertoires in COVID-19. Study-level background: From T cells, B-cell-depleted T cells, or PBMCs came the material, which was cDNA or gDNA.

CDR1 and CDR2 (germline): SEHNR, FQNEAQ (reference sequence). This CDR3 has 15 amino acids. J lost 7 bases, V lost 2 bases, and 7 bases had no gene match. Participant reports of clinical history set cohort assignment. The study counted Cohort 3 donors as recovered given two negative PCRs, clearance, or symptom resolution. Authors' analysis steps: Estimates of nucleated cell counts were drawn from the amplification of reference gene primers. Repertoires were generated with immunoSEQ multiplex PCR, while TCRdb's copy carries only in-frame clones and drops some. That table furnishes V, J and clone size, whereas the DNA furnished D and trimming. The sample lists 200,000 to 250,000 clones; roughly 82% were seen once.

Sequencing input: PBMCs or T cells enriched from blood (not recorded which). This chain uses TRBV7-9 with TRBJ1-2; 10 nucleotides align to TRBD1. This receptor was taken from a woman aged 45-65 years who had recovered from COVID-19. As DNA, the CDR3 is TGTGCCAGCAGCTTACGACAGGGGGCGCGAATTGGCTACACCTTC. Encoded protein: CASSLRQGARIGYTF.